One sample yielded the 31 T cell receptor beta chains listed below, sequenced in a study of blood T cell repertoires in COVID-19 (dated by TCRdb to the early 2020s). Libraries came from the immunoSEQ multiplex PCR assay. In TCRdb, the immuneACCESS table is reduced to in-frame sequences with V and J assigned. These tables do not hold every clone; where another copy was compared, an unresolved V gene accounts for under half, and the others remain unexplained. The table for this sample lists around 80,000 clones; 75% to 85% of them were counted only once. The ten largest clones capture under 30% of the sample. The specimen was peripheral blood. Receptors were obtained from a human donor in a cohort sampled during active COVID-19.

The chain carries TRBV18 and TRBJ1-2, with TRBD1 as a possible D gene (6 bases). CDR1 and CDR2 from the germline V gene are KGHSH and LQKENI. The CDR3 is made up of 15 amino acids. V was shortened by 6 bases and J by 0 bases, with 14 bases between the two germline ends. The DNA for the CDR3 is TGTGCCAGCTCCCAAGGGGCAGGGGCTAACTATGGCTACACCTTC. It encodes CASSQGAGANYGYTF.

The J gene is TRBJ1-6, the V gene TRBV7-8; 7 positions match TRBD1. Germline trimming cut 5 bases from V and 10 bases from J; bases unmatched to any gene: 11. The germline V gene has CDR1 SGHVS and CDR2 FQNEAQ. The CDR3 contains 15 residues. The CDR3 DNA follows: TGTGCCAGCAGCACCTCGACAGGGTTGGGATCACCCCTCCACTTT. The encoded protein is CASSTSTGLGSPLHF.

V usage is TRBV7-9 and J usage is TRBJ1-6; weak D call: TRBD1 (5 bases). The CDR3 contains 14 residues. CDR1 SEHNR and CDR2 FQNEAQ come from the germline V gene (reference sequence). V dropped 4 bases and J dropped 10 bases, with 14 bases sitting between them. CDR3 in amino acids: CASSSLTASSPLHF. The DNA for the CDR3 is TGTGCCAGCAGCTCTTTGACAGCTTCCTCACCCCTCCACTTT.

The chain carries TRBV7-6 and TRBJ2-3; 11 bases match TRBD1. The germline CDR1 and CDR2 sequences are SGHVS and FNYEAQ. The CDR3 is made up of 18 amino acids. With V trimmed by 1 base and J by 5 bases, 11 bases remained unmatched. CDR3 coding DNA: TGTGCCAGCAGCTTAGGTAGCCCCGGACAGGGGGCAGGAGATACGCAGTATTTT. This encodes CASSLGSPGQGAGDTQYF.

V usage is TRBV6-1 and J usage is TRBJ2-5, with no clear D. Germline loops: CDR1 MNHNS, CDR2 SASEGT. The CDR3 has 13 residues. V gave up 1 base and J gave up 4 bases, with 7 bases separating them. The CDR3 loop is CASSEGKAETQYF. The CDR3 nucleotides read TGTGCCAGCAGTGAAGGCAAAGCAGAGACCCAGTACTTC.

The chain couples TRBV7-3 to TRBJ2-1; D may be TRBD1 (6 bases). Germline CDR1 SGHTA, CDR2 FQGTGA. This CDR3 has 15 amino acids. The ends were cut back, 5 bases at V and 6 bases at J, with 17 bases in the middle. CDR3 amino acids: CASSLPRQGRNEQFF. The CDR3, as DNA: TGTGCCAGCAGCCTCCCCCGGCAGGGGCGCAATGAGCAGTTCTTC.

This clone was observed a handful of times. The rearrangement uses TRBV7-2 and TRBJ2-3; TRBD2 matches at 8 bases. Germline V gene sequence: CDR1 SGHTA, CDR2 FQGNSA. With V trimmed by 4 bases and J by 2 bases, 8 bases remained unmatched. This CDR3 comprises 16 residues. This chain's CDR3 is CASSSPRGGTTDTQYF. DNA of the CDR3: TGTGCCAGCAGCTCCCCTCGCGGGGGGACCACAGATACGCAGTATTTT.

This clone turned up a few times. V is TRBV30 and J is TRBJ2-5; D possibly corresponds to TRBD2 (5 bases). The germline V and J ends were trimmed by 2 bases and 5 bases, with 15 bases remaining between them. Germline V gene lookup returns CDR1 GTSNPN and CDR2 SVGIG (reference sequence). This CDR3 spans 14 amino acids. CDR3 nucleotide sequence: TGTGCCTGGAGTCGAGGCTCTGAGGGTGAGACCCAGTACTTC. It translates to CAWSRGSEGETQYF. The full variable domain, completed using reference TRBV30 and TRBJ2-5, is SQTIHQWPATLVQPVGSPLSLECTVEGTSNPNLYWYRQAAGRGLQLLFYSVGIGQISSEVPQNLSASRPQDRQFILSSKKLLLSDSGFYLCAWSRGSEGETQYFGPGTRLLVL.

V is TRBV4-1 and J is TRBJ1-1; the match to TRBD1 covers 9 bases. Per germline, CDR1 MGHRA and CDR2 YSYEKL. The CDR3 spans 16 residues. V was pared by 4 bases and J by 7 bases, with 13 bases of the junction left unmatched. The CDR3 here is CASSLEAGQGVYEAFF. The CDR3, as DNA: TGCGCCAGCAGCCTAGAGGCGGGACAGGGAGTTTATGAAGCTTTCTTT.

The rearrangement links TRBV6-4 to TRBJ2-6; D ambiguous. This CDR3 region has 14 residues. The V gene lost 2 bases and the J gene lost 2 bases, with 4 bases spanning the gap. Germline values: CDR1 MRHNA, CDR2 SNTAGT. The CDR3 DNA reads TGTGCCAGCAGTGACGGGCCTGGGGCCAACGTCCTGACTTTC. It is translated as CASSDGPGANVLTF.

The genes are TRBV9 and TRBJ2-7; D may be TRBD1 (6 bases). With 2 bases removed from V and 6 bases from J, the gap between germline ends came to 15 bases. The germline V gene has CDR1 SGDLS and CDR2 YYNGEE. The CDR3 is 14 residues long. In DNA form, the CDR3 reads TGTGCCAGCAGCGTGGACCCGGGACAATTCGAGCAGTACTTC. Its translation: CASSVDPGQFEQYF.

The chain couples TRBV7-9 to TRBJ1-4; D is ambiguous. V lost 4 bases and J 4 bases, leaving 10 bases between the germline ends. The CDR3 runs 14 residues. The germline V gene encodes CDR1 SEHNR and CDR2 FQNEAQ (reference sequence). The CDR3 is CASSSDTDNEKLFF. The CDR3 DNA is TGTGCCAGCAGCTCCGACACGGATAATGAAAAACTGTTTTTT.

The V gene is TRBV3-1 (or the pseudogene TRBV3-2), the J gene TRBJ2-3, with D possibly being TRBD2 (6 bases). V lost 3 bases and J 7 bases, leaving 11 bases between the germline ends. The germline CDR1 and CDR2 sequences are LGHDT and YNNKEL (reference sequence). This CDR3 contains 13 residues. This CDR3 reads CASSHTGLYTQYF. As DNA, the CDR3 is TGTGCCAGCAGCCACACGGGACTTTATACGCAGTATTTT.

This sequence joins TRBV4-1 and TRBJ1-6, with TRBD1 matching over 9 bases. The CDR3 covers 13 residues. Germline V CDR1 and CDR2: MGHRA, YSYEKL. J gave up 9 bases and V 4 bases, and 1 base lay outside the gene matches. CDR3 region: CASSRTGVSPLHF. The CDR3 DNA reads TGCGCCAGCAGCCGGACAGGGGTTTCACCCCTCCACTTT.

This clone was counted a single time. The CDR3 loop is CASSRTAQETQYF. Written as DNA, the CDR3 is TGTGCCAGCAGTCGGACAGCCCAAGAGACCCAGTACTTC. V and J are TRBV9 and TRBJ2-5; possibly TRBD1 for D (6 bases). Germline CDR1 and CDR2: SGDLS and YYNGEE. Trimming removed 5 bases from V and 1 base from J, with 9 bases in between. The CDR3 covers 13 residues.

This chain uses TRBV6-5 with TRBJ2-1, with TRBD1 matching 12 bases. The CDR3 runs 15 residues. V was pared by 6 bases and J by 9 bases, with 9 bases of the junction left unmatched. Germline CDR1 reads MNHEY; CDR2 reads SVGAGI. In DNA form, the CDR3 reads TGTGCCAGCAGCCACGGGGGACAGGGGGCTGGTGAGCAGTTCTTC. Its translation: CASSHGGQGAGEQFF.

V and J are TRBV18 and TRBJ2-3, with TRBD1 identical over 10 bases. With 2 bases clipped from V and 4 bases from J, the junction kept 3 bases outside the gene matches. This CDR3 has 15 amino acids. Germline CDR1 is KGHSH and CDR2 is LQKENI. CDR3 sequence (DNA): TGTGCCAGCTCACCAGAGGGGACAGGGGCAGATACGCAGTATTTT. Translated: CASSPEGTGADTQYF.

This rearrangement joins TRBV4-1 to TRBJ2-3, with 14 bases fitting TRBD2. The CDR3 runs 17 residues. The V segment lost 1 base and the J segment 2 bases; nucleotides outside the gene matches: 2. From germline, CDR1 is MGHRA and CDR2 YSYEKL. DNA for the CDR3: TGCGCCAGCAGCCAAGGACTAGCGGGGGGGTACACAGATACGCAGTATTTT. It codes for CASSQGLAGGYTDTQYF.

This chain connects TRBV18 to TRBJ1-5; D is ambiguous. The germline gives CDR1 KGHSH, CDR2 LQKENI. Trimming removed 8 bases at V and 3 bases at J, with 11 bases between. The CDR3 consists of 13 residues. CDR3 coding DNA: TGTGCCAGCCGGGAGGGCCTCAATCAGCCCCAGCATTTT. Its translation is CASREGLNQPQHF.

V usage is TRBV12-3 or TRBV12-4 and J usage is TRBJ1-2, with D unresolved. The CDR3 is 13 residues long. The germline V and J ends were trimmed by 2 bases and 0 bases, with 4 bases remaining between them. The CDR3 nucleotides read TGTGCCAGCAGTTTACTAACTAACTATGGCTACACCTTC. Translating gives CASSLLTNYGYTF.

The CDR3 DNA follows: TGCGCCAGCAGCCAAGTGACAGATAACGCAAATGAGCAGTTCTTC. Amino acid sequence: CASSQVTDNANEQFF. V and J are TRBV4-1 and TRBJ2-1; maybe TRBD1 (5 bases). Trimming removed 1 base at V and 7 bases at J, with 14 bases between. Germline loops: CDR1 MGHRA, CDR2 YSYEKL. The CDR3 extends over 15 amino acids.

This clone has a single count. The CDR3 DNA sequence: TGTGCCAGCAGCCACGGAGATACCTACGAGCAGTACTTC. It is translated as CASSHGDTYEQYF. V gene TRBV3-1 (or the pseudogene TRBV3-2) combines with J gene TRBJ2-7; D not resolved. Germline lookup yields CDR1 LGHDT and CDR2 YNNKEL (reference sequence). CDR3 length equals 13 residues. The ends were cut back, 3 bases at V and 2 bases at J, with 8 bases in the middle.

This chain joins TRBV5-4 and TRBJ2-7, with 7 bases lining up with TRBD2. CDR1 is SGHNT, CDR2 YYREEE, per germline (reference sequence). V was clipped by 0 bases and J by 2 bases; unmatched bases: 2. The CDR3 totals 14 residues. DNA of the CDR3: TGTGCCAGCAGCTTGGGGGGAGGGACCTACGAGCAGTACTTC. Its translation: CASSLGGGTYEQYF.

The CDR3 region is CASSRGPQETQYF. The CDR3 DNA is TGTGCCAGCAGCCGGGGTCCCCAAGAGACCCAGTACTTC. The rearrangement joins TRBV7-3 to TRBJ2-5; tentatively, D is TRBD2 (5 bases). The CDR3 sequence is 13 residues long. The V and J ends lost 5 bases and 1 base respectively, with 8 bases between them. Germline V lookup: CDR1 SGHTA, CDR2 FQGTGA.

The chain is built from TRBV19 and TRBJ1-1, with 8 bases aligning to TRBD1. CDR1 and CDR2 (germline): LNHDA, SQIVND (reference sequence). The CDR3 has 16 amino acids. J lost 0 bases, V lost 6 bases, and 9 bases had no gene match. CDR3 in DNA: TGTGCCAGTAGCAATCTCGGGACAGGAATGAACACTGAAGCTTTCTTT. Its protein product is CASSNLGTGMNTEAFF.

DNA of the CDR3: TGTGCCAGCTCACCCAGGGGGGAGGTCTATGAGCAGTTCTTC. It specifies CASSPRGEVYEQFF. This chain joins TRBV18 and TRBJ2-1; D is possibly TRBD1 (7 bases). Trimming removed 3 bases from V and 8 bases from J, with 14 bases in between. The CDR3 covers 14 residues. Looked up from germline, CDR1 is KGHSH and CDR2 is LQKENI.

DNA of the CDR3: TGTGCCAGCAGTGATCTCCAGGGGGGTCAGCCCCAGCATTTT. As protein: CASSDLQGGQPQHF. The chain has TRBV2 and TRBJ1-5; 7 bases match TRBD1. V shed 3 bases and J 6 bases; nucleotides not matched to a gene: 5. The germline V gene has CDR1 SNHLY and CDR2 FYNNEI. The CDR3 has 14 amino acids.

This clone was seen just once. This sequence joins TRBV19 and TRBJ2-5, with 9 bases that match TRBD1. Germline-derived CDR1 and CDR2 are LNHDA and SQIVND (reference sequence). The CDR3 has 13 amino acids. Trimming took 10 bases from V and 5 from J; bases not matched to a gene: 8. The CDR3 DNA reads TGTGCCACCTCGGGACAGGGATTGGAGACCCAGTACTTC. It translates to CATSGQGLETQYF.

The genes are TRBV28 and TRBJ2-7; the D gene is possibly TRBD1 (5 bases). CDR3 length: 12 residues. V was trimmed by 6 bases and J by 2 bases, leaving 8 bases between them. Germline values: CDR1 MDHEN, CDR2 SYDVKM. CDR3 sequence reads: CASRQGPYEQYF. The CDR3 region has the DNA TGTGCCAGCAGGCAGGGCCCCTACGAGCAGTACTTC.

This clone was counted between two and nine times. The chain employs TRBV2 and TRBJ2-3; D perhaps matches TRBD2 (5 bases). V lost 7 bases and J 4 bases, leaving 12 bases between the germline ends. The CDR3 loop spans 13 amino acids. CDR1 and CDR2 (germline): SNHLY, FYNNEI. Here the CDR3 reads CASTRLGADTQYF. CDR3 nucleotides: TGTGCCAGCACTCGTCTGGGAGCAGATACGCAGTATTTT.

This chain uses TRBV2 with TRBJ2-3; D gene unclear. The CDR3 covers 15 residues. V was cut by 5 bases and J by 4 bases, with 16 bases left in between. Germline assignment: CDR1 SNHLY and CDR2 FYNNEI. The CDR3 reads CASSRNRLRADTQYF. In DNA, the CDR3 is TGTGCCAGCAGTCGAAACCGGTTACGGGCAGATACGCAGTATTTT.